Reported below is one T cell receptor beta chain. Its antigen is unknown. The sample belongs to a study of T cell repertoires in cytomegalovirus infection. TCRdb recomputed calls from the reads with MiXCR, one row per CDR3 protein. This table holds 350,000 to 400,000 distinct CDR3 sequences, just under 35% found once. This specimen consisted of cultured PBMCs, obtained from culture after CMV antigen stimulation. This sequence was found in a human donor in good health (CMV status not recorded). Some clones in this sample may be carry-over from other donors' samples.

The CDR3 loop reads CASSAGDRGVNQPQHF. DNA for the CDR3: TGTGCCAGCAGCGCAGGGGACAGGGGGGTCAATCAGCCCCAGCATTTT. This rearrangement joins TRBV7-9 to TRBJ1-5; 11 bases agree with TRBD1. CDR1 SEHNR and CDR2 FQNEAQ come from the germline V gene (reference sequence). The CDR3 length is 16 residues. After removal of 5 bases from V and 3 bases from J, the junction contained 6 bases not matched to a gene.